The 8 T cell receptor beta chains below come from one sample, sequenced in a study of blood T cell repertoires in COVID-19. Measured with immunoSEQ multiplex PCR; TCRdb has only the in-frame clones, and not every one. The profile shows just under 80,000 clones, 88% of them singletons. The sample consisted of peripheral blood. The receptors originated from a human donor in a cohort sampled during active COVID-19.

The J gene is TRBJ1-1, the V gene TRBV19; D may be TRBD1 (6 bases). The germline gives CDR1 LNHDA, CDR2 SQIVND (reference sequence). There are 14 residues in the CDR3. V was shortened by 7 bases and J by 7 bases, with 19 bases between the two germline ends. The CDR3 sequence: CASTDTGLNYEAFF. The CDR3 nucleotides are TGTGCCAGTACCGACACAGGGCTCAATTATGAAGCTTTCTTT.

V and J are TRBV7-2 and TRBJ2-5; 9 bases are a match to TRBD1. V trimming: 5 bases; J trimming: 4 bases; junction bases outside the gene matches: 11. The CDR3 contains 16 residues. The germline gives CDR1 SGHTA, CDR2 FQGNSA. Here the CDR3 reads CASSPTGQGRAETQYF. CDR3 nucleotides: TGTGCCAGCAGCCCGACCGGACAGGGGAGGGCAGAGACCCAGTACTTC.

This chain joins TRBV11-3 and TRBJ2-7, with D maybe TRBD2 (6 bases). Germline V lookup: CDR1 SGHNT, CDR2 YENEEA. There are 15 residues in the CDR3. V was trimmed by 6 bases and J by 0 bases, leaving 15 bases between them. The CDR3, as DNA: TGTGCCAGCAGTTTTAGTTTCGGGAGCTCCTACGAGCAGTACTTC. Amino acid sequence: CASSFSFGSSYEQYF.

V gene TRBV5-8 combines with J gene TRBJ1-3; D gene uncertain. The CDR3 runs 16 residues. Germline V gene lookup returns CDR1 SGHTS and CDR2 YDEGEE. V gave up 4 bases and J gave up 0 bases, with 14 bases separating them. CDR3: CASSLNDKDSGNTIYF. CDR3 bases: TGTGCCAGCAGCCTGAATGACAAAGACTCTGGAAACACCATATATTTT.

The chain links TRBV4-1 to TRBJ2-4; 8 bases are a match to TRBD2. Germline V gene sequence: CDR1 MGHRA, CDR2 YSYEKL. Losses at the gene ends were 0 bases for V and 0 bases for J; bases not matched to a gene: 13. The CDR3 has 20 amino acids. Here the CDR3 DNA reads TGCGCCAGCAGCCAAGACCAACCGGGACTAGAGTTGCTAGCCAAAAACATTCAGTACTTC. Amino acids: CASSQDQPGLELLAKNIQYF.

This rearrangement joins TRBV21-1 to TRBJ1-6. TRBV21-1 is marked as a pseudogene. This CDR3 is built from 17 residues. The CDR3 bases are TGTGCCAGCAGCAAAGTCGGGGGGGCTGGCTATAATTCACCCCTCCACTTT. It encodes CASSKVGGAGYNSPLHF.

The chain links TRBV7-9 to TRBJ1-4; possibly TRBD1 for D (5 bases). There are 16 residues in the CDR3. V was shortened by 5 bases and J by 7 bases, with 20 bases between the two germline ends. CDR1 is SEHNR, CDR2 FQNEAQ, per germline (reference sequence). CDR3 region: CASSRVILGETEKLFF. In nucleotides, the CDR3 is TGTGCCAGCAGCCGCGTTATCTTAGGGGAAACTGAAAAACTGTTTTTT.

The rearrangement joins TRBV5-1 to TRBJ2-1; TRBD2 aligns across 15 bases. Germline CDR1 and CDR2: SGHRS and YFSETQ. CDR3 size: 17 residues. V was clipped by 4 bases and J by 4 bases; unmatched bases: 6. The CDR3 here is CASSLGTSGGRYNEQFF. In nucleotides, the CDR3 is TGCGCCAGCAGCCTAGGGACTAGCGGGGGGAGATACAATGAGCAGTTCTTC.